This T cell receptor (beta chain) appears in the sequencing data of a study of CD8 T cells in ankylosing spondylitis. Points from the study as a whole: Matched ankylosing spondylitis synovial fluid reportedly showed significant enrichment of disease-linked clones. Researchers report that disease-linked clones proved CD8+ and relatively rare in peripheral blood.

Using quantitative 5'-RACE with molecular barcodes, the authors made TCR beta libraries. Each CDR3 protein is one row after TCRdb ran MiXCR on the 5' RACE reads. The sample carries 180,000 or so distinct CDR3 sequences, 11% recorded once. About this clonotype itself: As yet, its antigen is unknown. The final CDR3 position lacks the conserved phenylalanine or tryptophan, pointing to a likely read error.

This TCR was sampled from a male donor with ankylosing spondylitis or in good health (not recorded which). The specimen sequenced was blood, either unsorted or a sorted T cell fraction (not recorded which).

CDR3 sequence: CSARPPSRYTEAFL. The DNA of the CDR3 is TGCAGTGCTAGACCCCCGTCGAGGTACACTGAAGCTTTCCTT. This chain connects TRBV20-1 to TRBJ1-1; no definite D call. The CDR3 covers 14 residues. From germline, CDR1 is DFQATT and CDR2 SNEGSKA (reference sequence). With 2 bases removed from V and 3 bases from J, the gap between germline ends came to 13 bases.